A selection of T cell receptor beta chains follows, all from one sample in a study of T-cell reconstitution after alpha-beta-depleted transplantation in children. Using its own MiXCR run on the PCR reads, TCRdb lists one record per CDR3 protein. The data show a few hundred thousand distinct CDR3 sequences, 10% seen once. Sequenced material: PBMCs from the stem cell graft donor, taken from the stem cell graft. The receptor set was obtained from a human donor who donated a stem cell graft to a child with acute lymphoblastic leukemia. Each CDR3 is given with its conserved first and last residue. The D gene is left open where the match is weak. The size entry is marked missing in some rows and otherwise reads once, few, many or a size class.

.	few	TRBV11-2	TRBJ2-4	TGTGCCAGCAGCTTGACTCAGGGGCCCAAAAACATTCAGTACTTC	CASSLTQGPKNIQYF
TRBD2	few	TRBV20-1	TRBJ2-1	TGCAGTGCTAGAGATTCACTAGCGGGCCTTGGCGGGCAGTTCTTC	CSARDSLAGLGGQFF
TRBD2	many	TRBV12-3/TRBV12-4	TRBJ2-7	TGTGCCAGCACCCGACTAGCGGGAGGGCAGCAGTACTTC	CASTRLAGGQQYF
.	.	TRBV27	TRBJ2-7	TGTGCCAGCAGTTTGTTACTAGGTCGATACGAGCAGTACTTC	CASSLLLGRYEQYF
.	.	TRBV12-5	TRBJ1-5	TGTGCTAGTGGTTATAGCAATCAGCCCCAGCATTTT	CASGYSNQPQHF
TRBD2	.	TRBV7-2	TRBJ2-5	TGTGCCAGCAGCTTAGTGGCGGGAGGGCCTTTGGAGACCCAGTACTTC	CASSLVAGGPLETQYF
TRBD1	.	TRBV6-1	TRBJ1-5	TGTGCCACCTGCCAAGGGGCAGGGGGGCACTTAAGCAATCAGCCCCAGCATTTT	CATCQGAGGHLSNQPQHF
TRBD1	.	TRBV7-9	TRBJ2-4	TGTGCCAGCAGCGATATGACAGGGGACATTCAGTACTTC	CASSDMTGDIQYF
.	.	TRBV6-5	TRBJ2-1	TGTGCCAGCAGTTACTTGAGTAGCGGTTCCTACAATGAGCAGTTCTTC	CASSYLSSGSYNEQFF
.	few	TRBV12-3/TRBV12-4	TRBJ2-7	TGTGCCAGCAGACGCTGGGCCACCTACGAGCAGTACTTC	CASRRWATYEQYF
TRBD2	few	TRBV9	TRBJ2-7	TGTGCCAGCAGCGTAGAAGGCGGGAGGTCTTACGAGCAGTACTTC	CASSVEGGRSYEQYF
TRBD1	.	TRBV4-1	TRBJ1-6	TGCGCCAGCAAAATACAGGGGGCTCGCGATAATTCACCCCTCCACTTT	CASKIQGARDNSPLHF
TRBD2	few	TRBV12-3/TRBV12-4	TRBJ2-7	TGTGCCAGCAGTTTTGTGGCGGGAGGGGCCTACGAGCAGTACTTC	CASSFVAGGAYEQYF
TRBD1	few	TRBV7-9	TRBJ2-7	TGTGCCAGCAGCGGCTCGGGGACAGGGGGCGAGCAGTACTTC	CASSGSGTGGEQYF
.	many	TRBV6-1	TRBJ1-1	TGTGCCAGCAGTGAAGCGCCCAGGGAGAAAGCTTTCTTT	CASSEAPREKAFF
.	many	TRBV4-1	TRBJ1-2	TGCGCCAGCAGCCAAGGGACCGACAACCTCTTTAACTATGGCTACACCTTC	CASSQGTDNLFNYGYTF
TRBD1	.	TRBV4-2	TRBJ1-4	TGTGCCAGCAGCCGCTACGGGACAGGGGGGTCGGGTGAAAAACTGTTTTTT	CASSRYGTGGSGEKLFF
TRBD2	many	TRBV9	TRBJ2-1	TGTGCCAGCAGCGACAGCGGGACCTCCTACAATGAGCAGTTCTTC	CASSDSGTSYNEQFF
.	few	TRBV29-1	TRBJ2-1	TGCAGCGTTGAATTCAAGGCTGGGGTCTCCTACAATGAGCAGTTCTTC	CSVEFKAGVSYNEQFF
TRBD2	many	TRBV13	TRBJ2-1	TGTGCCAGCAGCTTAGAGTTTCGCGGGGGGTACAATGAGCAGTTCTTC	CASSLEFRGGYNEQFF
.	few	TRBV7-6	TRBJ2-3	TGTGCCAGCAGCTTAACCATTTTTAACGACCATACAGATACGCAGTATTTT	CASSLTIFNDHTDTQYF
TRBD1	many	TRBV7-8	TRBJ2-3	TGTGCCAGCAGCTTACCAGGACAGGGGGCAGCAGATACGCAGTATTTT	CASSLPGQGAADTQYF
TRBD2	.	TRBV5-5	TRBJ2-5	TGTGCCAGCAGTCGGGGACTAGCGGAGTTGGGGGAGACCCAGTACTTC	CASSRGLAELGETQYF
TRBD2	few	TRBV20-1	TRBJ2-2	TGCAGTGCTAGCCTAGCGGTCAACACCGGGGAGCTGTTTTTT	CSASLAVNTGELFF
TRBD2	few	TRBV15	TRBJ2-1	TGTGCCACCAGCAGGGGGTCACTAGCGGGAGGATTTGATGAGCAGTTCTTC	CATSRGSLAGGFDEQFF
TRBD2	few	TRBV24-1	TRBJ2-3	TGTGCCACCAGTGATGGCGGGACTAGAGGTTACGATACGCAGTATTTT	CATSDGGTRGYDTQYF
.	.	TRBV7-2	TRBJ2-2	TGTGCCAGCAGCTCCAAGTCCCGGGGGACCGGGGAGCTGTTTTTT	CASSSKSRGTGELFF
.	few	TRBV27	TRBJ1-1	TGTGCCAGCAGTTCGTGGGGGATGCGGACTGAAGCTTTCTTT	CASSSWGMRTEAFF
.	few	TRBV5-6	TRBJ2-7	TGTGCCAGCAGCTTGGGGGTTATCTACGAGCAGTACTTC	CASSLGVIYEQYF
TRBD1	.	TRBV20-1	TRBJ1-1	TGCAGTGCTAGCCGGGACAGGGTGAACACTGAAGCTTTCTTT	CSASRDRVNTEAFF
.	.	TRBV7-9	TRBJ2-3	TGTGCCAGCAGCTCCGACCTGATTGATACGCAGTATTTT	CASSSDLIDTQYF
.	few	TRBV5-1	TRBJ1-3	TGCGCCAGCAGCTGGGGACGGTCGAGCTCTGGAAACACCATATATTTT	CASSWGRSSSGNTIYF
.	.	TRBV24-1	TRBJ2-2	TGTGCCACCAGTGATTTACCGGCGAACGGGGAGCTGTTTTTT	CATSDLPANGELFF
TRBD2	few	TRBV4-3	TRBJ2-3	TGCGCCAGCAGCCAAGAATCGAACGCGGGAGGACTCACAGATACGCAGTATTTT	CASSQESNAGGLTDTQYF
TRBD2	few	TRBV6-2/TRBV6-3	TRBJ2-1	TGTGCCAGCAGCCGCGACACCGGGACTAGCGGCCACAATGAGCAGTTCTTC	CASSRDTGTSGHNEQFF
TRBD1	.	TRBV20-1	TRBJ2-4	TGCAGTGCTAGCCTATTCGGGACAGTAAAAAACATTCAGTACTTC	CSASLFGTVKNIQYF